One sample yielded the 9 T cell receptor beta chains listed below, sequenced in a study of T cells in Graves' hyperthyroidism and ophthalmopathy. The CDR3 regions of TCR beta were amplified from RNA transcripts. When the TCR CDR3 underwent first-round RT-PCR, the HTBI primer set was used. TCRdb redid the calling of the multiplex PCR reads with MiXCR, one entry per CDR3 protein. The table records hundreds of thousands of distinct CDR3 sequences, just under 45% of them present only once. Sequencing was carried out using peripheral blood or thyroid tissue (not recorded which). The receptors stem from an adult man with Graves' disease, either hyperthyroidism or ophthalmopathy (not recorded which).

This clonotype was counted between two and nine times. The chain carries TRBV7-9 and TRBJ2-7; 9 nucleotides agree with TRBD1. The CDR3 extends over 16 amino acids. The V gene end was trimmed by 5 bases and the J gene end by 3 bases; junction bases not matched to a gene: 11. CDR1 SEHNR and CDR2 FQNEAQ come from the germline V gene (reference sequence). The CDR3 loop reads CASSPAGQGTRYEQYF. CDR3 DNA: TGTGCCAGCAGCCCCGCGGGACAGGGTACTCGCTACGAGCAGTACTTC.

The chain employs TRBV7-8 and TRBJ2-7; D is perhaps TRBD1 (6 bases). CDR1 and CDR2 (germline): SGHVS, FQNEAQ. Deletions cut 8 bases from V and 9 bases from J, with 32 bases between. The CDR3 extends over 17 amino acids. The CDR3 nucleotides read TGTGCCAGCGCGTTTGGGACAAGGACCCTTTCGGTAGTGGTGCAGTACTTC. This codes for CASAFGTRTLSVVVQYF.

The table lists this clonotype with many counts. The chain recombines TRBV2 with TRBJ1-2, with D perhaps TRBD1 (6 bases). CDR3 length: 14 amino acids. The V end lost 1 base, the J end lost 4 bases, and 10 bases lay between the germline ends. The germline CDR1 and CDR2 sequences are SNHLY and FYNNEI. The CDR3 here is CASSEGTGIYGYTF. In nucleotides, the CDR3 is TGTGCCAGCAGTGAAGGAACAGGGATCTATGGCTACACCTTC.

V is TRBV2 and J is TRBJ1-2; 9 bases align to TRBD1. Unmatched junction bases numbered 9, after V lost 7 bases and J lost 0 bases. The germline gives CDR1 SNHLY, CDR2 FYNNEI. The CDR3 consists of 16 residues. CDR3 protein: CASTRPGQGSNYGYTF. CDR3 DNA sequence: TGTGCCAGCACTCGTCCGGGACAGGGATCTAACTATGGCTACACCTTC.

The CDR3 DNA is TGTGCCAGCAGCTTAAAAAGCGGGGGTCTAGACGAGCAGTACTTC. As protein: CASSLKSGGLDEQYF. The chain uses TRBV7-9 and TRBJ2-7; 8 bases map to TRBD2. Trimming cost V 2 bases and J 5 bases; bases outside gene matches: 8. Germline V lookup: CDR1 SEHNR, CDR2 FQNEAQ (reference sequence). The length of the CDR3 is 15 residues.

CDR3 in amino acids: CSARVSGARYEQYF. The CDR3 bases are TGCAGTGCTAGAGTATCCGGGGCGCGGTACGAGCAGTACTTC. The V and J genes are TRBV20-1 and TRBJ2-7; D tentatively reads TRBD1 or TRBD2 (5 bases each). CDR3 length: 14 amino acids. Germline V gives CDR1 DFQATT, CDR2 SNEGSKA (reference sequence). Between the trimmed V and J ends, which lost 1 base and 4 bases, there was a span of 14 bases.

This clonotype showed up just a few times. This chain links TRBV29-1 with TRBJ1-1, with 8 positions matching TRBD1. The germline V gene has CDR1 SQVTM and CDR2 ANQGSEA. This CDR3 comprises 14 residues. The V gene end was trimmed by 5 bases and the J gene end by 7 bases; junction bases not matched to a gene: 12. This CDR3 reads CSVSGQVVGGEAFF. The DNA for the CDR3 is TGCAGCGTTTCGGGACAGGTGGTTGGAGGTGAAGCTTTCTTT.

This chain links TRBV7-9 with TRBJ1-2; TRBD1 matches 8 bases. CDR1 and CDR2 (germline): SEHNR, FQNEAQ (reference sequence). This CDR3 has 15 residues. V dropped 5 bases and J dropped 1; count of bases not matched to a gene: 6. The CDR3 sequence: CASSQKQGDNYGYTF. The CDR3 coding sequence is TGTGCCAGCAGCCAGAAACAGGGGGATAACTATGGCTACACCTTC.

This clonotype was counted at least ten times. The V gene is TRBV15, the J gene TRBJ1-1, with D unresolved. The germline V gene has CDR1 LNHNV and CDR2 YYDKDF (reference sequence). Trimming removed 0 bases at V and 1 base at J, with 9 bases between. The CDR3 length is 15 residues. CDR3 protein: CATSRDPRTNTEAFF. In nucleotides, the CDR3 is TGTGCCACCAGCAGAGATCCCCGCACGAACACTGAAGCTTTCTTT.